This T cell receptor (beta chain) was identified in a study of blood T cell repertoires in COVID-19. Study overall: Samples came from the United States, Italy and Spain, spanning acute and convalescent COVID-19. PBMCs, B-cell-depleted T cells, or T cells were the source of the cDNA or gDNA that made up the material.

V was pared by 1 base and J by 4 bases, with 10 bases between. Germline V CDR1 and CDR2: MGHRA, YSYEKL. The CDR3 length is 14 residues. Per the study methods: Estimation of nucleated cell counts was performed using reference gene primer amplification. Profiling relied on immunoSEQ multiplex PCR, and the TCRdb table lists in-frame clones only, not all of them. Clone size and the V and J calls come from that table; the DNA yielded D and trimming. The table shows around 200,000 clones, with around 87% occurring only once. Sequencing used peripheral blood. The clonotype originates from a man aged 60 to 75 who had recovered from COVID-19. V is TRBV4-1 and J is TRBJ1-2; possibly TRBD1 for D (5 bases). CDR3: CASSQGGAGYGYTF. The CDR3 DNA reads as TGCGCCAGCAGCCAAGGGGGCGCCGGCTATGGCTACACCTTC.